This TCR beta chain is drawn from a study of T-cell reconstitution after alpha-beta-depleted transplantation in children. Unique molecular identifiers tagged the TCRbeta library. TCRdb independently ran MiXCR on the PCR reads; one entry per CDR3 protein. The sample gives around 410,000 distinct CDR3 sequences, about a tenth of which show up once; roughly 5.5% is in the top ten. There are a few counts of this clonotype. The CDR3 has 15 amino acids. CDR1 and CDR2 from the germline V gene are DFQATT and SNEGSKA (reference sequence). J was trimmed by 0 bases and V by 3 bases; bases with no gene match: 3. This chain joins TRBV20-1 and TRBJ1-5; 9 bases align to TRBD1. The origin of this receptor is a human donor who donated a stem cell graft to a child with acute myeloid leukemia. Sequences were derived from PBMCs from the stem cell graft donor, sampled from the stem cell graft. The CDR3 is CSASTGGHSNQPQHF. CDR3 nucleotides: TGCAGTGCTAGTACAGGGGGCCATAGCAATCAGCCCCAGCATTTT.